This T cell receptor (beta chain) originates from a study of technical replicates of blood from a handful of donors. Trimming took 4 bases from V and 3 from J; bases not matched to a gene: 5. The CDR3 totals 16 residues. The germline CDR1 and CDR2 sequences are ENHRY and SYGVKD. Sequencing used immunoSEQ multiplex PCR; TCRdb keeps in-frame clones, though not all of them. The sample lists about 88,000 clones, just under 95% seen once, with roughly 0.35% in the top ten. This sequence joins TRBV10-3 and TRBJ2-3; 12 bases are a match to TRBD1. Specimen: T cells isolated from PBMCs. The origin of this receptor is a human donor in good health. In DNA, the CDR3 is TGTGCCATCAGTGTAAAGGGACAGGGGGCAACAGATACGCAGTATTTT. It encodes CAISVKGQGATDTQYF.